Each of the 32 T cell receptor beta chains below was sequenced from the same sample in a study of molecular identifiers for immune sequencing clone quantification. One entry per CDR3 protein, called by TCRdb with MiXCR from the PCR reads. The table includes about 68,000 distinct CDR3 sequences, 15% to 20% detected once. The material sequenced was naive CD8+ T cells from blood, with Jurkat cell RNA spiked in. The subset was: FACS-sorted CD8+CD4-CCR7+CD45RA+ naive T cells. The receptors were sampled from a human donor in good health. Some libraries in this study had Jurkat cell RNA spiked in.

This clonotype was seen repeatedly, ten times or more. The J gene is TRBJ2-7, the V gene TRBV29-1; TRBD2 aligns across 7 bases. This CDR3 is 14 amino acids long. Germline V gene lookup returns CDR1 SQVTM and CDR2 ANQGSEA. Unmatched junction bases numbered 12, after V lost 4 bases and J lost 6 bases. CDR3 amino acids: CSVATVGRPREQYF. The CDR3 coding sequence is TGCAGCGTTGCAACCGTCGGGAGGCCCCGCGAGCAGTACTTC.

As concerns this clonotype: A much larger clone lies a single base off, so this may be a read error. The J gene is TRBJ1-3, the V gene TRBV7-8; D gene ambiguous. The CDR3 has 15 amino acids. Germline V gives CDR1 SGHVS, CDR2 FQNEAQ. CDR3 region: CASSLRGDSGNTIHF. The CDR3 region has the DNA TGTGCCAGCAGCTTAAGAGGTGATTCTGGAAACACCATACATTTT.

By frequency in the sample, this clonotype is medium-sized. The V and J genes are TRBV20-1 and TRBJ2-7; 9 nucleotides line up with TRBD2. Trimming cost V 1 base and J 4 bases; bases outside gene matches: 23. The V gene's germline CDR1 is DFQATT and CDR2 SNEGSKA (reference sequence). CDR3 length: 20 amino acids. The DNA of the CDR3 is TGCAGTGCTAGAGTTCTACACCCCCCGATAGCGGGAGCGTCGGGGTACGAGCAGTACTTC. Its translation: CSARVLHPPIAGASGYEQYF.

This clonotype was observed a few times. A much larger clone differs by one base, so this may be a read error. The chain is built from TRBV6-4 and TRBJ2-2; unclear D gene. The V and J ends lost 6 bases and 0 bases respectively, with 5 bases between them. This CDR3 spans 13 amino acids. Germline assignment: CDR1 MRHNA and CDR2 SNTAGT. This CDR3 is CASRDSNTGELFF. The CDR3 DNA follows: TGTGCCAGCAGAGATTCGAACACCGGGGAGCTGTTTTTT.

This clonotype was seen at least ten times. The gene calls are TRBV30 and TRBJ2-4, with D unclear. Germline lookup yields CDR1 GTSNPN and CDR2 SVGIG (reference sequence). V gave up 5 bases and J gave up 1 base, with 15 bases separating them. The CDR3 has 15 residues. Here the CDR3 DNA reads TGTGCCTGGCTCTCAGGTAGTGAGGCCAAAAACATTCAGTACTTC. Translation: CAWLSGSEAKNIQYF.

Worth noting for this clonotype: The junction departs from germline at one end; a sequencing error may be responsible. This chain links TRBV27 with TRBJ2-7, with TRBD2 identical over 11 bases. CDR1 is MNHEY, CDR2 SMNVEV, per germline (reference sequence). This CDR3 spans 16 amino acids. The CDR3 spells CASGSGLAGGPLEQHF. CDR3 bases: TGTGCCAGCGGCTCCGGCCTAGCGGGAGGCCCTCTGGAGCAGCACTTC.

The chain links TRBV5-4 to TRBJ2-3; the D gene is possibly TRBD2 (5 bases). Germline CDR1 is SGHNT and CDR2 is YYREEE (reference sequence). V lost 1 base and J 2 bases, leaving 8 bases between the germline ends. The CDR3 is made up of 14 amino acids. This CDR3 is CASSLPGITDTQYF. The CDR3 DNA reads as TGTGCCAGCAGCTTGCCGGGAATCACAGATACGCAGTATTTT. Full variable domain (outside the CDR3, taken from reference TRBV5-4 and TRBJ2-3): ETGVTQSPTHLIKTRGQQVTLRCSSQSGHNTVSWYQQALGQGPQFIFQYYREEENGRGNFPPRFSGLQFPNYSSELNVNALELDDSALYLCASSLPGITDTQYFGPGTRLTVL.

Details on this clonotype: A much larger clone differs from this one at a single base, so this may be a read error. The chain has TRBV21-1 and TRBJ2-5; the table gives TRBD1 as D, unverified against the DNA. TRBV21-1 is deemed a pseudogene. This CDR3 has 17 residues. CDR3: CASKIKGTSPFQETQYF. CDR3 DNA sequence: TGTGCCAGCAAGATAAAAGGGACATCCCCGTTCCAAGAGACCCAGTACTTC.

This clonotype was found many times. The chain's CDR3 is CASRSGQGFETQYF. The CDR3 DNA is TGTGCCAGCAGATCGGGACAGGGGTTTGAGACCCAGTACTTC. The chain carries TRBV2 and TRBJ2-5, with 10 bases fitting TRBD1. The J segment lost 5 bases and the V segment lost 6 bases, leaving 6 bases of the junction unmatched. Germline V CDR1 and CDR2: SNHLY, FYNNEI. CDR3 size: 14 residues.

A remark on this clonotype: This may stem from a read error, because a much larger clone lies one nucleotide away. The J gene is TRBJ2-5, the V gene TRBV12-3 or TRBV12-4; D possibly corresponds to TRBD2 (6 bases). The CDR3 sequence is 15 residues long. V lost 5 bases and J lost 3, with 16 bases in between. This chain's CDR3 is CASSRTNGEKETQYF. Written as DNA, the CDR3 is TGTGCCAGCAGTAGGACTAACGGAGAAAAAGAGACCCAGTACTTC.

This clonotype was recorded many times. This chain links TRBV18 with TRBJ2-7, with 9 bases aligning to TRBD1. The trim removed 0 bases at V and 5 bases at J, leaving 5 bases unmatched. CDR3 length: 15 residues. Germline values: CDR1 KGHSH, CDR2 LQKENI. The CDR3, as DNA: TGTGCCAGCTCACCACCCGGGACAGGGACGGACGAGCAGTACTTC. Translated, it gives CASSPPGTGTDEQYF.

There are many counts of this clonotype. The chain joins TRBV12-3 or TRBV12-4 to TRBJ2-5; D may be TRBD2 (5 bases). The CDR3 totals 13 residues. The V end was cut by 3 bases, the J end by 5 bases, with 10 bases between. CDR3 residues: CASSLGGGETQYF. CDR3 DNA sequence: TGTGCCAGCAGTTTGGGCGGCGGGGAGACCCAGTACTTC.

On this clonotype: A much bigger clone sits one base away, suggesting this may be a read error. V and J are TRBV4-3 and TRBJ1-5; D gene uncertain. Germline V gene data show CDR1 as LGHNA and CDR2 as YSLEER. V lost 4 bases and J 7 bases, leaving 11 bases between the germline ends. The CDR3 is 13 residues long. The CDR3 region has the DNA TGCGCCAGCAGCCCCGGCCGGTCCCAGCCCCAGCATTTT. It translates to CASSPGRSQPQHF.

This clonotype was observed many times. The rearrangement links TRBV7-9 to TRBJ1-1; no definite D call. The CDR3 runs to 15 residues. The germline V and J ends were trimmed by 7 bases and 1 base, with 16 bases remaining between them. Germline V gene data show CDR1 as SEHNR and CDR2 as FQNEAQ (reference sequence). The CDR3: CASTQITGKNTEAFF. In nucleotides, the CDR3 is TGTGCCAGCACCCAAATAACCGGGAAGAACACTGAAGCTTTCTTT.

The chain combines TRBV27 with TRBJ2-7, with 9 positions matching TRBD1. CDR3 length equals 15 residues. The V gene end was trimmed by 2 bases and the J gene end by 2 bases; junction bases not matched to a gene: 4. Germline assignment: CDR1 MNHEY and CDR2 SMNVEV (reference sequence). The CDR3 sequence is CASSLGTGTAYEQYF. The CDR3 DNA follows: TGTGCCAGCAGTTTAGGGACAGGGACCGCCTACGAGCAGTACTTC.

V usage is TRBV12-3 or TRBV12-4 and J usage is TRBJ2-1; tentatively, D is TRBD2 (5 bases). The V gene lost 11 bases and the J gene lost 8 bases, with 16 bases spanning the gap. The CDR3 contains 12 residues. CDR3 sequence: CAGGERRDEQFF. Here the CDR3 DNA reads TGTGCCGGAGGAGAGCGTCGCGATGAGCAGTTCTTC.

This clonotype was picked up many times. The chain recombines TRBV30 with TRBJ1-6; no clear D gene. The germline V gene encodes CDR1 GTSNPN and CDR2 SVGIG (reference sequence). V dropped 3 bases and J dropped 9 bases, with 9 bases sitting between them. The CDR3 sequence is 12 residues long. The CDR3 protein is CAWSLDGSPLHF. CDR3 coding DNA: TGTGCCTGGAGCCTCGATGGTTCACCCCTCCACTTT.

Many counts were recorded for this clonotype. The chain has TRBV7-9 and TRBJ1-1, with D unresolved. CDR3 length: 11 residues. V dropped 3 bases and J dropped 7 bases, with 6 bases sitting between them. Germline CDR1 and CDR2: SEHNR and FQNEAQ (reference sequence). The CDR3 spells CASSFGSEAFF. The DNA for the CDR3 is TGTGCCAGCAGCTTTGGGAGTGAAGCTTTCTTT.

This clonotype was counted at least ten times. The chain carries TRBV29-1 and TRBJ2-3; no definite D call. Trimming cost V 1 base and J 3 bases, with 2 bases left between them. Germline loops: CDR1 SQVTM, CDR2 ANQGSEA. The CDR3 has 11 amino acids. The CDR3 DNA reads TGCAGCGTTGAAGGGACAGATACGCAGTATTTT. Translation gives CSVEGTDTQYF.

With respect to this clonotype: A much larger clone differs by one base, so this may be a read error. This chain connects TRBV11-3 to TRBJ1-3; D not resolved. CDR3 size: 12 residues. Germline V gives CDR1 SGHNT, CDR2 YENEEA. DNA of the CDR3: TGTGCCAACAGCCCACTACGGAACACCATATATTTT. Translated, it gives CANSPLRNTIYF. Variable domain in full (rest from reference TRBV11-3 and TRBJ1-3): EAGVVQSPRYKIIEKKQPVAFWCNPISGHNTLYWYLQNLGQGPELLIRYENEEAVDDSQLPKDRFSAERLKGVDSTLKIQPAELGDSAVYLCANSPLRNTIYFGEGSWLTVV.

This clonotype was detected ten times or more. The chain has TRBV7-3 and TRBJ2-1, with 7 bases lining up with TRBD2. Per germline, CDR1 SGHTA and CDR2 FQGTGA. Losses at the gene ends were 5 bases for V and 0 bases for J; bases not matched to a gene: 4. This CDR3 comprises 15 residues. The CDR3 is CASSLLAASYNEQFF. CDR3 sequence (DNA): TGTGCCAGCAGCCTCCTAGCGGCCTCCTACAATGAGCAGTTCTTC.

Many counts were recorded for this clonotype. This sequence joins TRBV18 and TRBJ1-4, with a tentative D call TRBD1 (6 bases). With 2 bases removed from V and 0 bases from J, the gap between germline ends came to 10 bases. This CDR3 contains 16 residues. Germline V lookup: CDR1 KGHSH, CDR2 LQKENI. CDR3 in amino acids: CASSPTDRTTNEKLFF. The CDR3 DNA sequence: TGTGCCAGCTCACCAACCGACAGGACAACTAATGAAAAACTGTTTTTT.

To note about this clonotype: No conserved phenylalanine or tryptophan ends this CDR3, so it is likely a read error. The rearrangement uses TRBV5-3 and TRBJ1-4; tentatively, D is TRBD1 (5 bases). TRBV5-3 is an ORF for which the function is uncertain. The CDR3 runs to 13 residues. The ends were cut back, 4 bases at V and 5 bases at J, with 9 bases in the middle. The CDR3: CARSPRGNEKLFL. Here the CDR3 DNA reads TGTGCCAGAAGCCCACGGGGGAATGAAAAACTGTTTCTT.

As concerns this clonotype: This may be a read error: a much more frequent sequence differs by one nucleotide. This sequence joins TRBV15 and TRBJ1-1; D remains unclear. The germline V and J ends were trimmed by 9 bases and 3 bases, with 14 bases remaining between them. This CDR3 has 13 residues. The germline gives CDR1 LNHNV, CDR2 YYDKDF (reference sequence). The CDR3 here is CATNGGRHTEAFF. The DNA for the CDR3 is TGTGCCACAAACGGAGGTCGGCACACTGAAGCTTTCTTT.

The sample holds a few counts of this clonotype. The chain combines TRBV29-1 with TRBJ1-2; TRBD1 is a possible D gene (6 bases). Trimming pared 3 bases from V and 7 bases from J, leaving 9 bases between. Germline V gives CDR1 SQVTM, CDR2 ANQGSEA. This CDR3 comprises 11 residues. CDR3 region: CSVERGGGYTF. As DNA, the CDR3 is TGCAGCGTTGAGAGGGGGGGTGGCTACACCTTC.

For this clonotype: A much larger clone lies one base from this, so it may be a read error. This chain uses TRBV12-3 or TRBV12-4 with TRBJ2-5; 16 bases match TRBD2. The CDR3 is made up of 16 amino acids. CDR3 DNA sequence: TGTGCCAGCAGCCAGGGACTAGCGGGAGGGCCAGAGGCCCAGTACTTC. Protein product: CASSQGLAGGPEAQYF.

In its sample, this clonotype was seen many times. The gene calls are TRBV4-1 and TRBJ2-3, with 8 bases aligning to TRBD1. The CDR3 runs 14 residues. With V trimmed by 5 bases and J by 0 bases, 1 base remained unmatched. CDR1 and CDR2 (germline): MGHRA, YSYEKL. CDR3 sequence: CASSRTGSTDTQYF. CDR3 nucleotide sequence: TGCGCCAGCAGCAGGACAGGGAGCACAGATACGCAGTATTTT.

This clonotype has a single count. V gene TRBV12-3 or TRBV12-4 combines with J gene TRBJ2-7; the match to TRBD2 covers 11 bases. Trimming took 3 bases from V and 6 from J; bases not matched to a gene: 4. The CDR3 consists of 14 residues. DNA for the CDR3: TGTGCCAGCAGTTTTACCCTAGCGGGGGGCGAGCAGTACTTC. Translating it yields CASSFTLAGGEQYF.

This clonotype was found many times. V is TRBV7-6 and J is TRBJ2-7, with TRBD2 matching over 10 bases. The V segment lost 2 bases and the J segment 4 bases; nucleotides outside the gene matches: 5. Per germline, CDR1 SGHVS and CDR2 FNYEAQ. The CDR3 consists of 15 residues. CDR3 residues: CASSLWQAGGYEQYF. CDR3 DNA sequence: TGTGCCAGCAGCTTATGGCAAGCGGGAGGGTACGAGCAGTACTTC.

Only a few counts were recorded for this clonotype. The chain carries TRBV7-9 and TRBJ2-1; 10 bases map to TRBD2. The CDR3 runs 14 residues. Trimming removed 4 bases from V and 9 bases from J; junction bases left unmatched: 6. Germline CDR1 reads SEHNR; CDR2 reads FQNEAQ (reference sequence). Here the CDR3 reads CASSWTSGDSEQFF. The CDR3 DNA sequence: TGTGCCAGCAGCTGGACTAGCGGAGACAGTGAGCAGTTCTTC.

In the case of this clonotype: A single base separates this from a much larger clone, so it may be a read error. The chain employs TRBV28 and TRBJ2-7; 9 bases are a match to TRBD2. The CDR3 has 15 amino acids. V shed 5 bases and J 8 bases; nucleotides not matched to a gene: 13. The germline V gene has CDR1 MDHEN and CDR2 SYDVKM. CDR3 protein: CASSPLAGPANKQYF. CDR3 in DNA: TGTGCCAGCAGTCCGCTAGCGGGACCTGCTAACAAGCAGTACTTC.

The sample holds many counts of this clonotype. The chain joins TRBV7-9 to TRBJ2-5; D uncertain. CDR3 length equals 13 residues. From germline, CDR1 is SEHNR and CDR2 FQNEAQ (reference sequence). Trimming left V 1 base short and J 2 bases short, with 5 bases between. The CDR3 DNA reads TGTGCCAGCAGCTTAGATGGGCAAGAGACCCAGTACTTC. It encodes CASSLDGQETQYF.